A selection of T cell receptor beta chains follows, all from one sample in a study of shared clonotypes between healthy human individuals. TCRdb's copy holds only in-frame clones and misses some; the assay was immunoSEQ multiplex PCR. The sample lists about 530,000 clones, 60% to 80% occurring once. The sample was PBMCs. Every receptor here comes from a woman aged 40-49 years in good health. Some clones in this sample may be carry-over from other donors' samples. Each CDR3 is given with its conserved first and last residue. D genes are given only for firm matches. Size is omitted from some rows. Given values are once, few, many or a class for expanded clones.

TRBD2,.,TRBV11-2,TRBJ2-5,CASSLGGLSQETQYF,TGTGCCAGCAGCTTAGGGGGACTATCGCAAGAGACCCAGTACTTC
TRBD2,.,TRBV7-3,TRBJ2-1,CASSLTALAGGVNEQFF,TGTGCCAGCAGCTTAACAGCCCTAGCGGGAGGGGTTAATGAGCAGTTCTTC
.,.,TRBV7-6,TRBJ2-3,CASSQPANTQYF,TGTGCCAGCAGCCAACCAGCAAACACGCAGTATTTT
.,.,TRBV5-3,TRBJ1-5,CARSLMQPQHF,TGTGCCAGAAGCCTAATGCAGCCCCAGCATTTT
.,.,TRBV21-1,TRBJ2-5,CATLKTQYF,TGTGCCACCCTGAAGACCCAGTACTTC
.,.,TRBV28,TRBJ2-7,CASSSPGAVGDEQYF,TGTGCCAGCAGTTCCCCCGGGGCAGTGGGGGACGAGCAGTACTTC
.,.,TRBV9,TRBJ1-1,CASSVEPATEAFF,TGTGCCAGCAGCGTAGAACCCGCCACTGAAGCTTTCTTT
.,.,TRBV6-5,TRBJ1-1,CASSPGRTKAFF,TGTGCCAGCTCCCCGGGGCGGACTAAAGCTTTCTTT
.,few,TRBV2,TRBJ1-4,CASQRTGAKLFF,TGTGCCAGCCAACGGACCGGTGCTAAACTGTTTTTT
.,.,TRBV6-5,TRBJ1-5,CASSYSRDSNQPQHF,TGTGCCAGCAGTTACTCCCGGGACAGCAATCAGCCCCAGCATTTT
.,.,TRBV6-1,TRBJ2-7,CASSTGLREEQYF,TGTGCCAGCAGCACAGGGTTACGGGAGGAGCAGTACTTC
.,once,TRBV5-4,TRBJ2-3,CASSLSSTDTQYF,TGTGCCAGCAGCCTATCATCCACAGATACGCAGTATTTT
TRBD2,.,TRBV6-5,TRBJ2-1,CASRRTSGNGEFF,TGTGCCAGCAGGCGGACTAGCGGGAATGGGGAGTTCTTC
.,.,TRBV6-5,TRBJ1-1,CASSYGLGDEAFF,TGTGCCAGCAGTTACGGTTTGGGGGATGAAGCTTTCTTT
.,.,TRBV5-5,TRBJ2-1,CASSSLADNEQFF,TGTGCCAGCAGCAGCCTAGCCGACAATGAGCAGTTCTTC
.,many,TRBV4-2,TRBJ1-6,CASSQARASNNSPLHF,TGTGCCAGCAGCCAAGCCCGCGCCTCAAATAATTCACCCCTCCACTTT
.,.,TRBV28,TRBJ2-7,CASSAPRDEQYF,TGTGCCAGCAGTGCCCCCAGGGACGAGCAGTACTTC
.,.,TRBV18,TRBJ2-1,CASSPRRVAEYNEQFF,TGTGCCAGCTCACCAAGGAGGGTAGCGGAGTACAATGAGCAGTTCTTC
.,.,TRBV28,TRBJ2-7,CASSNPGTPYEQYF,TGTGCCAGCAGTAACCCAGGGACCCCCTACGAGCAGTACTTC
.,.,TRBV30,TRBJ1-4,CAWIGFGKLFF,TGTGCCTGGATCGGTTTCGGAAAACTGTTTTTT
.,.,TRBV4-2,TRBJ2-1,CASSQERAGLDNEQFF,TGTGCCAGCAGCCAAGAGCGGGCAGGGTTAGACAATGAGCAGTTCTTC
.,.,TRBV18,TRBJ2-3,CASSGAGPGDTQYF,TGTGCCAGCAGTGGGGCAGGCCCGGGGGATACGCAGTATTTT
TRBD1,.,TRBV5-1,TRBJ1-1,CASSLGEAGGTEAFF,TGCGCCAGCAGCTTGGGAGAGGCAGGGGGTACTGAAGCTTTCTTT
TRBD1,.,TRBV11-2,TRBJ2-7,CASSSSGTAPGEQYF,TGTGCCAGCAGCTCGTCCGGGACAGCGCCGGGGGAGCAGTACTTC
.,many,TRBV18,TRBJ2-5,CASSPLRAGAQQTQYF,TGTGCCAGCTCACCCCTCCGGGCCGGGGCCCAGCAGACCCAGTACTTC
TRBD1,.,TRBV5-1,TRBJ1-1,CASSLAGGQTTEAFF,TGCGCCAGCAGCTTGGCAGGGGGCCAGACCACTGAAGCTTTCTTT
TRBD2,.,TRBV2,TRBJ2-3,CASGTSGGRDTQYF,TGTGCCAGCGGGACTAGCGGGGGACGGGATACGCAGTATTTT
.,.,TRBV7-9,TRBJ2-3,CASSVGTPGEVPQYF,TGTGCCAGCAGCGTAGGGACACCCGGCGAGGTTCCACAGTATTTT
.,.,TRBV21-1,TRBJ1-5,CASSGTGHNQPQHF,TGTGCCAGCAGCGGGACAGGGCACAATCAGCCCCAGCATTTT
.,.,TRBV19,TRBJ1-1,CASRKSGGTEAFF,TGTGCCAGTAGGAAGAGCGGGGGTACTGAAGCTTTCTTT
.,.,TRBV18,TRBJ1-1,CASSPPALWDTEAFF,TGTGCCAGCTCACCACCGGCCCTCTGGGACACTGAAGCTTTCTTT
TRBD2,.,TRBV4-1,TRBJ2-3,CASSRGLAGAGTQYF,TGCGCCAGCAGCCGAGGACTAGCGGGAGCGGGTACGCAGTATTTT
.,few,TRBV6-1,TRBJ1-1,CASSDNVGYGEAFF,TGTGCCAGCAGTGACAACGTAGGGTATGGTGAAGCTTTCTTT
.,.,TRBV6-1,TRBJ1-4,CASSVDGDEKLFF,TGTGCCAGCAGTGTGGACGGGGATGAAAAACTGTTTTTT
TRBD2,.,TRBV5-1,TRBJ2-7,CASSLGGLAGPYEQYF,TGCGCCAGCAGCTTGGGGGGACTAGCGGGGCCCTACGAGCAGTACTTC
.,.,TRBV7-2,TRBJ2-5,CASSFRDSQETQYF,TGTGCCAGCAGCTTCCGGGACTCTCAAGAGACCCAGTACTTC
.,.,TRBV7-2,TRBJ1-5,CASSLEDNQPQHF,TGTGCCAGCAGCTTAGAAGACAATCAGCCCCAGCATTTT
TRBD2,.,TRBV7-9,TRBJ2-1,CASSLPGASGRNEQFF,TGTGCCAGCAGCTTGCCGGGGGCTAGCGGGAGGAATGAGCAGTTCTTC
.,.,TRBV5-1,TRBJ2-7,CASRRDTPYEQYF,TGCGCCAGCAGGCGGGATACGCCCTACGAGCAGTACTTC
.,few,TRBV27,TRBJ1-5,CASGLVGEGQPQHF,TGTGCCAGCGGCTTGGTGGGGGAAGGTCAGCCCCAGCATTTT
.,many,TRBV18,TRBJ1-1,CASSPLGDLNTEAFF,TGTGCCAGCTCACCACTTGGGGATCTGAACACTGAAGCTTTCTTT
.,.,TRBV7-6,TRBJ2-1,CASSLGSGPDEQFF,TGTGCCAGCAGCTTAGGTTCAGGGCCCGATGAGCAGTTCTTC
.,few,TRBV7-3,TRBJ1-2,CASSFQGSLRYTF,TGTGCCAGCAGCTTCCAGGGGTCCCTCCGCTACACCTTC
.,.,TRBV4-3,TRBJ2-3,CASSQDRSAHSTDTQYF,TGCGCCAGCAGCCAAGATAGGTCCGCTCATTCTACAGATACGCAGTATTTT
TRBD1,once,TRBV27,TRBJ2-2,CASSRTGVITGELFF,TGTGCCAGCAGCCGGACAGGGGTTATCACCGGGGAGCTGTTTTTT
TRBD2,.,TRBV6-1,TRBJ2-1,CASSAQLAGAGEQFF,TGTGCCAGCAGTGCCCAACTAGCGGGAGCTGGGGAGCAGTTCTTC
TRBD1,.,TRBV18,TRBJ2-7,CASSPGGGQVYEQYF,TGTGCCAGCTCACCAGGTGGGGGACAGGTCTACGAGCAGTACTTC
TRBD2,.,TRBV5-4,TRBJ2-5,CASSFRLAGEETQYF,TGTGCCAGCAGCTTCAGGCTAGCGGGAGAGGAGACCCAGTACTTC